This TCR beta chain emerged from a study of CD4 T cell repertoires and nickel (dated by TCRdb to about 2020). Trimming removed 2 bases from V and 4 bases from J; the gene matches leave 7 bases unexplained. Inclusive of the bounding cysteine and phenylalanine, the CDR3 is 16 residues long. Only the CDR3 DNA stays, 48 bases, in frame from base 1. The germline V gene supplies CDR1 KGHDR and CDR2 SFDVKD. The protocol used for the library was RT-PCR. Instrument on record: Illumina MiSeq. TCRdb handled the public reads itself, with Q25 trimming in fastp and clone calling in MiXCR, and kept productive beta chains. Merged by CDR3 protein, the rows form single entries marked with the most common genes and DNA. This sample is represented by about 270 distinct CDR3 sequences; around 62% of them were singletons. The ten most abundant clones make up around 13% of the sample. Note on this clonotype: Its target antigen remains unknown. One base away there is no much larger clone; base qualities are not given.

The receptor comes from a human donor in a nickel allergy study, with or without nickel allergy (not recorded which). It is not recorded whether this sample comes from one donor or several. Source material: CD4+ T cells from blood, not recorded whether cultured. The V and J genes are TRBV24-1 and TRBJ2-1, and 7 junctional nucleotides match TRBD2. The DNA sequence is TGTGCCACCAGTGATTCCCGGGACTACAAATACAATGAGCAGTTCTTC. This codes for CATSDSRDYKYNEQFF.